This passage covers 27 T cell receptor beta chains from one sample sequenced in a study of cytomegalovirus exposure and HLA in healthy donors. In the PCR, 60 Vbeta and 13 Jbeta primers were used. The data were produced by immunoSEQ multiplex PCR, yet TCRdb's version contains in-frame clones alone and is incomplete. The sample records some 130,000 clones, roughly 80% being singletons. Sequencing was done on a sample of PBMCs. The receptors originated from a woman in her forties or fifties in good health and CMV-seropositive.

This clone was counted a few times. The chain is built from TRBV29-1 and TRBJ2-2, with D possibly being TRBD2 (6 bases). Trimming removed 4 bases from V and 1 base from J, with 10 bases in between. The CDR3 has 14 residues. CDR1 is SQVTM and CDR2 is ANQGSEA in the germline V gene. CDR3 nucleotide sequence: TGCAGCGTTGTCCGACTAGTGAACACCGGGGAGCTGTTTTTT. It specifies CSVVRLVNTGELFF.

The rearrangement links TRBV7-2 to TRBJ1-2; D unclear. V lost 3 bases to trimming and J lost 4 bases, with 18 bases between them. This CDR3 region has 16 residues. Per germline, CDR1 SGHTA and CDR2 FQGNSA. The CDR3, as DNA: TGTGCCAGCAGCTTGAATATCGACGGGTTAATCTATGGCTACACCTTC. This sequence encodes CASSLNIDGLIYGYTF.

CDR3 loop: CASTNQGADTGELFF. The CDR3 nucleotides read TGCGCCAGCACCAATCAGGGGGCCGATACCGGGGAGCTGTTTTTT. The V call is TRBV5-1, the J call TRBJ2-2; 8 bases match TRBD1. Germline values: CDR1 SGHRS, CDR2 YFSETQ. The CDR3 loop spans 15 amino acids. V trimming: 6 bases; J trimming: 5 bases; junction bases outside the gene matches: 9.

CDR3 DNA sequence: TGTGCCAGCAGCGTAGGACAGTCCGGGGAGCTGTTTTTT. Its translation is CASSVGQSGELFF. The chain couples TRBV9 to TRBJ2-2, with D maybe TRBD1 (5 bases). This CDR3 contains 13 residues. The germline V and J ends were trimmed by 0 bases and 6 bases, with 6 bases remaining between them. Germline lookup yields CDR1 SGDLS and CDR2 YYNGEE.

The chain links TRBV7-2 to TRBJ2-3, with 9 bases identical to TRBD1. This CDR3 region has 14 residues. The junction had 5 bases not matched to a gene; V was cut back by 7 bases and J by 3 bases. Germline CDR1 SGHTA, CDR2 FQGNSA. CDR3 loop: CASTSGQGTDTQYF. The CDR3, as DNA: TGTGCCAGCACCTCGGGACAGGGTACAGATACGCAGTATTTT.

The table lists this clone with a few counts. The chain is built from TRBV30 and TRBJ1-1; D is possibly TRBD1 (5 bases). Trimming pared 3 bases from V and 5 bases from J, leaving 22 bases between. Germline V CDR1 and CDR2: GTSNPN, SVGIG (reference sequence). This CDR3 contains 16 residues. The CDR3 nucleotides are TGTGCCTGGAGATTCTTCGGGTCCACACAGGTTACTGAAGCTTTCTTT. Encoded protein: CAWRFFGSTQVTEAFF.

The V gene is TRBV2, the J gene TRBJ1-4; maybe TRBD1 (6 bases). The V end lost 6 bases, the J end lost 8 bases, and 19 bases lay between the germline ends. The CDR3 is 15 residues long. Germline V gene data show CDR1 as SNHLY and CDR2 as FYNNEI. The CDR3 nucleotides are TGTGCCAGCAGGGACTCCACAGGGAAGGAGGAAAAACTGTTTTTT. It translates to CASRDSTGKEEKLFF. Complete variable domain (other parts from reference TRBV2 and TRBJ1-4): EPEVTQTPSHQVTQMGQEVILRCVPISNHLYFYWYRQILGQKVEFLVSFYNNEISEKSEIFDDQFSVERPDGSNFTLKIRSTKLEDSAMYFCASRDSTGKEEKLFFGSGTQLSVL.

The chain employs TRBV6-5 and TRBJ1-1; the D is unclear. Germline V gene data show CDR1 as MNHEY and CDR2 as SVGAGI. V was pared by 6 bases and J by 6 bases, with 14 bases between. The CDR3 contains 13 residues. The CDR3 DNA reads TGTGCCAGCAGACTCTCGAGGGAAGCTGAAGCTTTCTTT. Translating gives CASRLSREAEAFF.

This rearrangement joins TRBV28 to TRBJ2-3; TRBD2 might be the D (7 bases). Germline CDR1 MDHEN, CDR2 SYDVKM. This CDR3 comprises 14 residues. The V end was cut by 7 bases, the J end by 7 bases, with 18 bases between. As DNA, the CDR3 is TGTGCCAGCACGCGCGAAGGCGGGGGCTATACGCAGTATTTT. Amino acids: CASTREGGGYTQYF.

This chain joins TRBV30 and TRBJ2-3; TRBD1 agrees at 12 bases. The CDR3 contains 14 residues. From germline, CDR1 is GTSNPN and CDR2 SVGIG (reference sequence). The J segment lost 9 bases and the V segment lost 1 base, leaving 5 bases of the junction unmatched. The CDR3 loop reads CAWSGDRGPVTQYF. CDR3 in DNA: TGTGCCTGGAGTGGGGACAGGGGGCCCGTAACGCAGTATTTT. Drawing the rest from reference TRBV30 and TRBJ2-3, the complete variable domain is SQTIHQWPATLVQPVGSPLSLECTVEGTSNPNLYWYRQAAGRGLQLLFYSVGIGQISSEVPQNLSASRPQDRQFILSSKKLLLSDSGFYLCAWSGDRGPVTQYFGPGTRLTVL.

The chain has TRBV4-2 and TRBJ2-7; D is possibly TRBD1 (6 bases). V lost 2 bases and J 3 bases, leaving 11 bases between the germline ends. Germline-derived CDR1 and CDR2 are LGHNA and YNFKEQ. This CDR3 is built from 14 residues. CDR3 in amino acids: CASSQQADSYEQYF. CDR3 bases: TGTGCCAGCAGCCAACAAGCGGACAGCTACGAGCAGTACTTC.

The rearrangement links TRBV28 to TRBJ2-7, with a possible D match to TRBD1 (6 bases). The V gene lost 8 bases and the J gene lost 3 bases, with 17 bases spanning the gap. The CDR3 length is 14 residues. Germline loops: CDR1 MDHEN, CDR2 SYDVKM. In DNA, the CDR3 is TGTGCCAGCGGGGAGACAGGCCTTGTCTACGAGCAGTACTTC. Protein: CASGETGLVYEQYF.

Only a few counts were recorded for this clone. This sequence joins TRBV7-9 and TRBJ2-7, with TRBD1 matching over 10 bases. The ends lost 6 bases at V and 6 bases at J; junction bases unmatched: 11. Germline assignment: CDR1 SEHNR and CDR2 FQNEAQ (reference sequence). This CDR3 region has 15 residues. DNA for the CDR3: TGTGCCAGCAGTAAACCGGGACAGGGGACAGCCGAGCAGTACTTC. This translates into CASSKPGQGTAEQYF.

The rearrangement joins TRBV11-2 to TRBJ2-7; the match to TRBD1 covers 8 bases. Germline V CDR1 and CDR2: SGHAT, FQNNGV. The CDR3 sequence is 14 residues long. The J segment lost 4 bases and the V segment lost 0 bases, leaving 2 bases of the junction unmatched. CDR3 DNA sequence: TGTGCCAGCAGCTTAGACGACAGGGGTTACGAGCAGTACTTC. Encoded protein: CASSLDDRGYEQYF. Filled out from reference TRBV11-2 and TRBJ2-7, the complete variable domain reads EAGVAQSPRYKIIEKRQSVAFWCNPISGHATLYWYQQILGQGPKLLIQFQNNGVVDDSQLPKDRFSAERLKGVDSTLKIQPAKLEDSAVYLCASSLDDRGYEQYFGPGTRLTVT.

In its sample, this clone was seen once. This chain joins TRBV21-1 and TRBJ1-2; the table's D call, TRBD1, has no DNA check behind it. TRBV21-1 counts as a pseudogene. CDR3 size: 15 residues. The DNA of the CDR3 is TGTGCCAGCAGCAAAGAGGGGGACAGAATCTATGGCTACACCTTC. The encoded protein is CASSKEGDRIYGYTF.

The CDR3 sequence: CASSTQGQTRGLSNEQFF. The CDR3, as DNA: TGTGCCAGCAGCACACAGGGTCAAACGCGAGGCCTTTCCAATGAGCAGTTCTTC. The chain uses TRBV9 and TRBJ2-1, with TRBD1 as a possible D gene (6 bases). The V gene lost 4 bases and the J gene lost 6 bases, with 26 bases spanning the gap. The CDR3 contains 18 residues. Germline CDR1 reads SGDLS; CDR2 reads YYNGEE. Full variable domain (outside the CDR3, taken from reference TRBV9 and TRBJ2-1): DSGVTQTPKHLITATGQRVTLRCSPRSGDLSVYWYQQSLDQGLQFLIQYYNGEERAKGNILERFSAQQFPDLHSELNLSSLELGDSALYFCASSTQGQTRGLSNEQFFGPGTRLTVL.

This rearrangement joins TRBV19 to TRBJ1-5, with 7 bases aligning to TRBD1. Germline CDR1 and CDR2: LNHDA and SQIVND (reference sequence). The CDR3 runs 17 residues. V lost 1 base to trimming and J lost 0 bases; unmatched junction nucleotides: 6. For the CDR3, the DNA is TGTGCCAGTAGTATAGGGTGGACAGGCAATAGCAATCAGCCCCAGCATTTT. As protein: CASSIGWTGNSNQPQHF.

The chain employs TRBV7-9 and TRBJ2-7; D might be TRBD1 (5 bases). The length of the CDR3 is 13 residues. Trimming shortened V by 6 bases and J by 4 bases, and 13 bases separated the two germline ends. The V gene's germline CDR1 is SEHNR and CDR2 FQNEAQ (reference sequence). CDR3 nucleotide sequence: TGTGCCAGCAGTCCCGTAGACAGATACGAGCAGTACTTC. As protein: CASSPVDRYEQYF.

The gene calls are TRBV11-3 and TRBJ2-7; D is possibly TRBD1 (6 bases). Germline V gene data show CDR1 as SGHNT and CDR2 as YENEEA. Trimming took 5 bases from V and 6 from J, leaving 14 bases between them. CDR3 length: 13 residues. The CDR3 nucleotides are TGTGCCAGCAGCCCGGGACATCGGGGCGAGCAGTACTTC. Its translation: CASSPGHRGEQYF.

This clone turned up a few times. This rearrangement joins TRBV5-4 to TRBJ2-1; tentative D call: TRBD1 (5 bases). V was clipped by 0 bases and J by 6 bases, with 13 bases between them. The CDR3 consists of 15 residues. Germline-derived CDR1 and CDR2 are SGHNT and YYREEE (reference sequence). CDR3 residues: CASSLERQGGNEQFF. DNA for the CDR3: TGTGCCAGCAGCTTGGAAAGGCAGGGTGGCAATGAGCAGTTCTTC.

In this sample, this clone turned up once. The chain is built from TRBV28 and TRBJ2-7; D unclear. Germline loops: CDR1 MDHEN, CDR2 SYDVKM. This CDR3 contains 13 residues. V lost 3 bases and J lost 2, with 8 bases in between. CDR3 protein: CASSLNSPYEQYF. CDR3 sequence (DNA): TGTGCCAGCAGTTTGAACAGCCCCTACGAGCAGTACTTC.

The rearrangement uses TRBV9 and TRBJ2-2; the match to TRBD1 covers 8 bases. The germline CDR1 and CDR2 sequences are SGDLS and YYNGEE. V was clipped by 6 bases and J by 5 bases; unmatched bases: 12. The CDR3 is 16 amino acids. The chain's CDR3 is CASTRTGTGGTGELFF. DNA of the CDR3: TGTGCCAGCACCCGAACGGGAACAGGGGGAACCGGGGAGCTGTTTTTT.

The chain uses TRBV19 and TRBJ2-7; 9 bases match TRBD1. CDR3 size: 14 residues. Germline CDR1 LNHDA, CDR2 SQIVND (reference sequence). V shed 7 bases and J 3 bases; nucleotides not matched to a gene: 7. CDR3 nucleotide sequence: TGTGCCAGTACCCCCGGGACAGGGTACTACGAGCAGTACTTC. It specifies CASTPGTGYYEQYF.

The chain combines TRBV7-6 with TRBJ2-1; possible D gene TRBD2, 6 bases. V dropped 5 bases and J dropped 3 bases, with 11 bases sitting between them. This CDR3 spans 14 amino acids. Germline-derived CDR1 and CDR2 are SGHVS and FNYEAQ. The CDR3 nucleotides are TGTGCCAGCAGCCTTACTAGCTTCTACAATGAGCAGTTCTTC. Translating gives CASSLTSFYNEQFF.

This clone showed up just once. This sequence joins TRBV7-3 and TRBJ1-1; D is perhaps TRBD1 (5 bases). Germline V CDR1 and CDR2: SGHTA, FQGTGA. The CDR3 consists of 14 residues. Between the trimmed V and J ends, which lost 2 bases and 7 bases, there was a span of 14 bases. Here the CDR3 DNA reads TGTGCCAGCAGCTTACTTGGGGGGACTGGTGAAGCTTTCTTT. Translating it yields CASSLLGGTGEAFF.

CDR3 region: CASSLEHRADGNTIYF. The CDR3 region has the DNA TGCGCCAGCAGCTTGGAGCACAGAGCGGATGGAAACACCATATATTTT. The V gene is TRBV5-1, the J gene TRBJ1-3; D gene uncertain. This CDR3 is 16 amino acids long. Germline-derived CDR1 and CDR2 are SGHRS and YFSETQ. V lost 0 bases and J lost 3, with 13 bases in between.

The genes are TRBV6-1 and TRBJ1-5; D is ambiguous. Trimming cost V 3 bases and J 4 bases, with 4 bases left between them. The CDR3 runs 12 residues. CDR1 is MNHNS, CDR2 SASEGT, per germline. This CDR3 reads CASSDPNQPQHF. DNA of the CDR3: TGTGCCAGCAGTGACCCTAATCAGCCCCAGCATTTT.